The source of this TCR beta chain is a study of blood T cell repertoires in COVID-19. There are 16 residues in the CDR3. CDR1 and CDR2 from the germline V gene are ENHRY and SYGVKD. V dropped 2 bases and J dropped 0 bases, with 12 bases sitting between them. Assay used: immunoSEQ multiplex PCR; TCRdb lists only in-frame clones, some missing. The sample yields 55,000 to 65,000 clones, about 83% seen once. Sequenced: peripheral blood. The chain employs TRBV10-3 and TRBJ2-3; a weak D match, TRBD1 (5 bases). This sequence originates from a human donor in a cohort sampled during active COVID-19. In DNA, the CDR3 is TGTGCCATCAGTGAGCGCCTGGACATTAGCACAGATACGCAGTATTTT. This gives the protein CAISERLDISTDTQYF.